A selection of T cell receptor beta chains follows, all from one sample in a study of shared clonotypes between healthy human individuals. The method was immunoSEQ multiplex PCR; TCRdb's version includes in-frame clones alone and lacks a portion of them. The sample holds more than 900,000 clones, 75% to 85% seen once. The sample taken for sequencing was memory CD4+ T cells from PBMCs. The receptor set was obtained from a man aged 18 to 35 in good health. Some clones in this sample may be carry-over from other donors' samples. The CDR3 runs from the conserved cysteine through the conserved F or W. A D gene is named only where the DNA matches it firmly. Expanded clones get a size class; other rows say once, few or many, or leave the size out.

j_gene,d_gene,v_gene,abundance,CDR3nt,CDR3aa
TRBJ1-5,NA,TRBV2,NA,TGTGCCAGCAGTGCATCGGGTGAGGGTCAGCCCCAGCATTTT,CASSASGEGQPQHF
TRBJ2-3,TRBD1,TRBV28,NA,TGTGCCAGCAGTTTTCCCGGACAGGGGGGAGATACGCAGTATTTT,CASSFPGQGGDTQYF
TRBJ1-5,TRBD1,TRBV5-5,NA,TGTGCCAGCAGCTTGATAGGGGGCAGCAATCAGCCCCAGCATTTT,CASSLIGGSNQPQHF
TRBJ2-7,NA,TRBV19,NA,TGTGCCAGTAGTATAACAGGGCCTGGCGGCGAGCAGTACTTC,CASSITGPGGEQYF
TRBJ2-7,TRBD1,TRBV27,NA,TGTGCCAGCAGTTTAAAGGGACAGGACTACGAGCAGTACTTC,CASSLKGQDYEQYF
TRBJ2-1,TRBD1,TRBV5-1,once,TGCGCCAGCAGCTTGAGGGGACAGGGGCCCAACCGTGAGCAGTTCTTC,CASSLRGQGPNREQFF
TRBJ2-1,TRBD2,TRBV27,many,TGTGCCAGCAGTCCGCTAGGAAGCGGGACTGACAATGAGCAGTTCTTC,CASSPLGSGTDNEQFF
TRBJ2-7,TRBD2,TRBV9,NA,TGTGCCAGCAGCGGAGTAGCGGGCGGCGGAGAGCAGTACTTC,CASSGVAGGGEQYF
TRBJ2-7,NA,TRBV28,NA,TGTGCCAGCACGTCGGCGGATTTCTCCTACGAGCAGTACTTC,CASTSADFSYEQYF
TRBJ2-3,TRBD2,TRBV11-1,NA,TGTGCCAGCAGCTTGGGACTAGCGGGTGCAGATACGCAGTATTTT,CASSLGLAGADTQYF
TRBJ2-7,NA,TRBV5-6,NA,TGTGCCAGCAGCTTGGTTAGCGGAGGGTCCTACGAGCAGTACTTC,CASSLVSGGSYEQYF
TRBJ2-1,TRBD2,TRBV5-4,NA,TGTGCCAGCAGCTTGGGGGGAGGGGATATTTGGTGGTTCTTC,CASSLGGGDIWWFF
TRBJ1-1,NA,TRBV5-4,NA,TGTGCCAGCAGCCCAAAGAACACTGAAGCTTTCTTT,CASSPKNTEAFF
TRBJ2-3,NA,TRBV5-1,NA,TGCGCCAGCAGCAGGGGGGACCGGATTCCTCCAGATACGCAGTATTTT,CASSRGDRIPPDTQYF
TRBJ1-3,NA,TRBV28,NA,TGTGCCAGCAGTTCTCGCAACAATGGAAACACCATATATTTT,CASSSRNNGNTIYF
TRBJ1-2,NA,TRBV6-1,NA,TGTGCCAGCAGCCAAAGGCGGACCCAGACAGAGGGCTACACCTTC,CASSQRRTQTEGYTF
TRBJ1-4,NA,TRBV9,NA,TGTGCCAGCAGCTCAGGGGCAGGGCTTTACGAAAAACTGTTTTTT,CASSSGAGLYEKLFF
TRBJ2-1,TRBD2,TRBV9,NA,TGTGCCAGCAGCCTCGGGGGGACGACCTACAATGAGCAGTTCTTC,CASSLGGTTYNEQFF
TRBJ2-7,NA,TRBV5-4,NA,TGTGCCAGCAGCTTAGGTCGGCGCGGGGCCTACGAGCAGTACTTC,CASSLGRRGAYEQYF
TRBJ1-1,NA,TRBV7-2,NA,TGTGCCAGCAGCCCCCAAATCCCCACTGAAGCTTTCTTT,CASSPQIPTEAFF
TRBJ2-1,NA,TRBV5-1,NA,TGCGCCAGCAGCTGGCCGGTGTACAATGAGCAGTTCTTC,CASSWPVYNEQFF
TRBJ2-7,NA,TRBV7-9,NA,TGTGCCAGCAGCCCTCGGGACTCTAACTCCTACGAGCAGTACTTC,CASSPRDSNSYEQYF
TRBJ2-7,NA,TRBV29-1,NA,TGCAGCGGGGATCTCCGGGGGGCGGTCGAGCAGTACTTC,CSGDLRGAVEQYF
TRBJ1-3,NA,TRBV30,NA,TGTGCCTGGAGTGTATCCAGACTCAAGGGGAACACCATATATTTT,CAWSVSRLKGNTIYF
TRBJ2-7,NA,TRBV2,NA,TGTGCCAGCCGTCAGGAGAGCAAAGGAGGCGAGCAGTACTTC,CASRQESKGGEQYF
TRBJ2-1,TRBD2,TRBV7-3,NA,TGTGCCAGCAGCTTATCCGGGACTAGCGGGAGTGGGCCCTACAATGAGCAGTTCTTC,CASSLSGTSGSGPYNEQFF
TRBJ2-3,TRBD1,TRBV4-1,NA,TGCGCCAGCAGCCCCCTGAGCCGACAGGGGTGGACAGATACGCAGTATTTT,CASSPLSRQGWTDTQYF
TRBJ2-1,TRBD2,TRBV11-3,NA,TGTGCCAGCAGCTTAGTCCCGGGGGAGGGGCAGTTCTTC,CASSLVPGEGQFF